What follows are 29 T cell receptor beta chains derived from one specimen sequenced in a study of blood T cell repertoires in COVID-19. Sequenced by immunoSEQ multiplex PCR; TCRdb stores in-frame clones only, minus some. The sample comprises hundreds of thousands of clones, roughly nine tenths of which are singletons, and approximately 3.3% rests with the top ten. Input material: PBMCs or T cells enriched from blood (not recorded which). The receptors stem from a woman between 45 and 60 years old in a cohort exposed to, infected with or recovered from COVID-19 (not recorded which).

The chain has TRBV19 and TRBJ1-4, with 9 bases fitting TRBD1. Germline CDR1 and CDR2: LNHDA and SQIVND (reference sequence). This CDR3 has 16 residues. Trimming at V came to 5 bases and at J to 7 bases, leaving 11 bases not matched to a gene. The CDR3 region is CASSVKPGQGGEKLFF. The CDR3 nucleotides are TGTGCCAGTAGTGTAAAACCGGGACAGGGCGGTGAAAAACTGTTTTTT.

The V gene is TRBV2, the J gene TRBJ1-5; 11 bases agree with TRBD1. Germline V gene sequence: CDR1 SNHLY, CDR2 FYNNEI. The V segment lost 4 bases and the J segment 7 bases; nucleotides outside the gene matches: 6. The CDR3 sequence is 15 residues long. The CDR3 sequence is CASSVGTGGRQPQHF. CDR3 nucleotides: TGTGCCAGCAGTGTGGGGACAGGGGGACGGCAGCCCCAGCATTTT. Looking up the rest from reference TRBV2 and TRBJ1-5 gives the full variable domain: EPEVTQTPSHQVTQMGQEVILRCVPISNHLYFYWYRQILGQKVEFLVSFYNNEISEKSEIFDDQFSVERPDGSNFTLKIRSTKLEDSAMYFCASSVGTGGRQPQHFGDGTRLSIL.

J is TRBJ2-1 and V is TRBV7-3; D gene ambiguous. Germline V gene lookup returns CDR1 SGHTA and CDR2 FQGTGA. The CDR3 length is 15 residues. V was pared by 3 bases and J by 0 bases, with 9 bases between. The DNA for the CDR3 is TGTGCCAGCAGCTTTGGTCGCGGCTCCTACAATGAGCAGTTCTTC. Translating it yields CASSFGRGSYNEQFF.

This chain joins TRBV27 and TRBJ1-2; possible D gene TRBD1, 5 bases. V shed 6 bases and J shed 2 bases, with 10 bases lying between them. The CDR3 extends over 13 amino acids. Germline V gene sequence: CDR1 MNHEY, CDR2 SMNVEV (reference sequence). CDR3 nucleotide sequence: TGTGCCAGCAGCCGCGGGACCAACTATGGCTACACCTTC. It codes for CASSRGTNYGYTF.

The V gene is TRBV4-2, the J gene TRBJ2-7; D remains ambiguous. Per the germline V gene, CDR1 is LGHNA and CDR2 is YNFKEQ. The ends were cut back, 4 bases at V and 1 base at J, with 14 bases in the middle. This CDR3 is built from 15 residues. In DNA form, the CDR3 reads TGTGCCAGCAGCCCAAGTGGGCAGTCTTCCTACGAGCAGTACTTC. Its protein is CASSPSGQSSYEQYF.

This clone was observed once. The V call is TRBV11-3, the J call TRBJ2-5, with TRBD2 identical over 8 bases. CDR1 and CDR2 (germline): SGHNT, YENEEA. This CDR3 has 14 residues. Trimming cost V 2 bases and J 4 bases; bases outside gene matches: 3. The CDR3 sequence is CASSLTSGGETQYF. The CDR3 DNA follows: TGTGCCAGCAGCTTAACCAGCGGGGGAGAGACCCAGTACTTC.

This clone was counted between two and nine times. The V gene is TRBV30, the J gene TRBJ1-6; the D gene is possibly TRBD1 (6 bases). This CDR3 has 14 residues. V was shortened by 4 bases and J by 9 bases, with 16 bases between the two germline ends. CDR1 is GTSNPN, CDR2 SVGIG, per germline (reference sequence). The CDR3 DNA sequence: TGTGCCTGGAATGAGGGGGTATCGATTTCACCCCTCCACTTT. Amino acids: CAWNEGVSISPLHF.

The rearrangement uses TRBV7-2 and TRBJ1-2; the D gene is possibly TRBD1 (6 bases). Germline V gene lookup returns CDR1 SGHTA and CDR2 FQGNSA. The CDR3 covers 17 residues. V was trimmed by 2 bases and J by 11 bases, leaving 27 bases between them. CDR3 sequence: CASSLPTGHSGPSGYTF. Here the CDR3 DNA reads TGTGCCAGCAGCTTACCAACGGGACATTCGGGCCCCTCGGGTTACACCTTC.

The J gene is TRBJ1-1, the V gene TRBV4-1; tentative D call: TRBD1 (5 bases). The CDR3 has 15 amino acids. CDR1 and CDR2 from the germline V gene are MGHRA and YSYEKL. Trimming left V 7 bases short and J 0 bases short, with 15 bases between. In DNA form, the CDR3 reads TGCGCCAGCAAGTCGGCAGGGACTTTGAACACTGAAGCTTTCTTT. Translation: CASKSAGTLNTEAFF.

The DNA for the CDR3 is TGCGCCAGCAGCCAAGGGACAGGGGGCTCACCCCTCCACTTT. Translation gives CASSQGTGGSPLHF. The chain links TRBV4-3 to TRBJ1-6; 11 bases agree with TRBD1. CDR1 is LGHNA, CDR2 YSLEER, per germline. The CDR3 sequence is 14 residues long. V lost 1 base and J lost 10; bases outside the gene matches: 0.

The chain links TRBV2 to TRBJ2-1; unclear D gene. V dropped 1 base and J dropped 6 bases, with 13 bases sitting between them. The CDR3 consists of 15 residues. Germline assignment: CDR1 SNHLY and CDR2 FYNNEI. This CDR3 is CASSEGAGLGNEQFF. For the CDR3, the DNA is TGTGCCAGCAGTGAAGGAGCAGGTCTCGGCAATGAGCAGTTCTTC.

The chain is built from TRBV4-1 and TRBJ1-2; the D gene is possibly TRBD1 (5 bases). Per germline, CDR1 MGHRA and CDR2 YSYEKL. Trimming took off 0 bases at V and 1 base at J, with 9 bases between the two ends. This CDR3 spans 15 amino acids. The CDR3 DNA sequence: TGCGCCAGCAGCCAAGACCCAGGGTTTAACTATGGCTACACCTTC. Its protein is CASSQDPGFNYGYTF.

The V call is TRBV5-6, the J call TRBJ1-4; 9 nucleotides line up with TRBD1. Germline lookup yields CDR1 SGHDT and CDR2 YYEEEE. The CDR3 has 15 amino acids. The V and J ends lost 5 bases and 4 bases, in that order; junction bases with no gene match: 6. In nucleotides, the CDR3 is TGTGCCAGCAGTTTCGGGACAGGGATTAATGAAAAACTGTTTTTT. Amino acids: CASSFGTGINEKLFF.

The rearrangement joins TRBV5-1 to TRBJ1-1, with D perhaps matching TRBD1 (6 bases). The germline V and J ends were trimmed by 4 bases and 4 bases, with 11 bases remaining between them. The CDR3 loop spans 13 amino acids. Germline V gives CDR1 SGHRS, CDR2 YFSETQ. The CDR3 sequence: CASSQTGFTEAFF. For the CDR3, the DNA is TGCGCCAGCAGCCAGACAGGCTTCACTGAAGCTTTCTTT.

This clone was detected only once. The V gene is TRBV6-6, the J gene TRBJ2-1; D perhaps matches TRBD1 (6 bases). Germline V gene lookup returns CDR1 MNHNY and CDR2 SVGAGI (reference sequence). The length of the CDR3 is 15 residues. Trimming removed 0 bases from V and 10 bases from J, with 16 bases in between. The CDR3 reads CASSYSPVSQGEQFF. The CDR3 DNA is TGTGCCAGCAGTTACTCCCCGGTCTCCCAGGGGGAGCAGTTCTTC.

This clone was seen only once. The chain joins TRBV30 to TRBJ1-4; D unclear. The CDR3 extends over 16 amino acids. Trimming took off 3 bases at V and 0 bases at J, with 14 bases between the two ends. The germline V gene encodes CDR1 GTSNPN and CDR2 SVGIG (reference sequence). Here the CDR3 reads CAWSVSRTATNEKLFF. For the CDR3, the DNA is TGTGCCTGGAGCGTAAGTCGGACTGCAACTAATGAAAAACTGTTTTTT. Complete variable domain (other parts from reference TRBV30 and TRBJ1-4): SQTIHQWPATLVQPVGSPLSLECTVEGTSNPNLYWYRQAAGRGLQLLFYSVGIGQISSEVPQNLSASRPQDRQFILSSKKLLLSDSGFYLCAWSVSRTATNEKLFFGSGTQLSVL.

This chain joins TRBV7-6 and TRBJ2-7; D perhaps matches TRBD2 (6 bases). Per the germline V gene, CDR1 is SGHVS and CDR2 is FNYEAQ. V lost 5 bases and J 4 bases, leaving 15 bases between the germline ends. The CDR3 runs 14 residues. CDR3 amino acids: CASSPRVGGYEQYF. The CDR3 region has the DNA TGTGCCAGCAGCCCGAGGGTCGGGGGTTACGAGCAGTACTTC.

This sequence joins TRBV10-3 and TRBJ2-7; the D gene is possibly TRBD2 (6 bases). Germline V CDR1 and CDR2: ENHRY, SYGVKD. This CDR3 spans 14 amino acids. Trimming removed 10 bases at V and 3 bases at J, with 19 bases between. CDR3 sequence reads: CATAGGKAIYEQYF. The DNA of the CDR3 is TGTGCCACCGCTGGGGGGAAAGCGATCTACGAGCAGTACTTC.

The V and J genes are TRBV5-1 and TRBJ2-7; TRBD1 is a possible D gene (6 bases). The V end lost 5 bases, the J end lost 0 bases, and 15 bases lay between the germline ends. Germline assignment: CDR1 SGHRS and CDR2 YFSETQ. There are 15 residues in the CDR3. The CDR3 nucleotides are TGCGCCAGCAGAACCGGGACAACTAACTCCTACGAGCAGTACTTC. Encoded protein: CASRTGTTNSYEQYF.

This clone was counted between two and nine times. CDR3 residues: CAIESGTGMNTEAFF. CDR3 nucleotides: TGTGCCATCGAGTCCGGGACAGGGATGAACACTGAAGCTTTCTTT. The gene calls are TRBV10-3 and TRBJ1-1; TRBD1 aligns across 9 bases. Germline CDR1 ENHRY, CDR2 SYGVKD. The CDR3 consists of 15 residues. With 8 bases clipped from V and 0 bases from J, the junction kept 7 bases outside the gene matches.

This rearrangement joins TRBV6-6 to TRBJ2-3; D gene unclear. The CDR3 sequence is 15 residues long. V dropped 5 bases and J dropped 0 bases, with 12 bases sitting between them. The germline gives CDR1 MNHNY, CDR2 SVGAGI (reference sequence). For the CDR3, the DNA is TGTGCCAGCAGTCCAAAAGCGTCTAGCACAGATACGCAGTATTTT. It encodes CASSPKASSTDTQYF.

The chain uses TRBV7-9 and TRBJ1-1; no firm D call. This CDR3 has 17 amino acids. Germline V gives CDR1 SEHNR, CDR2 FQNEAQ (reference sequence). With 7 bases removed from V and 0 bases from J, the gap between germline ends came to 21 bases. CDR3 protein: CASISTVAFGVNTEAFF. CDR3 DNA sequence: TGTGCCAGCATCTCTACCGTGGCGTTCGGGGTGAACACTGAAGCTTTCTTT.

The chain is built from TRBV5-1 and TRBJ2-3, with D possibly matching TRBD2 (7 bases). CDR1 and CDR2 (germline): SGHRS, YFSETQ. The CDR3 totals 16 residues. Trimming removed 1 base from V and 1 base from J, with 13 bases in between. CDR3 bases: TGCGCCAGCAGCTTGTCGGGGGGCTGGGGCACAGATACGCAGTATTTT. Translation gives CASSLSGGWGTDTQYF.

The rearrangement joins TRBV4-3 to TRBJ1-5; TRBD1 agrees at 9 bases. The junction had 11 bases not matched to a gene; V was cut back by 2 bases and J by 6 bases. The CDR3 consists of 17 residues. The V gene's germline CDR1 is LGHNA and CDR2 YSLEER. CDR3 loop: CASSQKILGTGSQPQHF. CDR3 nucleotide sequence: TGCGCCAGCAGCCAAAAGATACTCGGGACAGGGAGTCAGCCCCAGCATTTT.

This clone was recorded once. This chain connects TRBV5-1 to TRBJ2-5; TRBD2 matches at 7 bases. Germline lookup yields CDR1 SGHRS and CDR2 YFSETQ. After removal of 2 bases from V and 5 bases from J, the junction contained 9 bases not matched to a gene. There are 15 residues in the CDR3. The CDR3 reads CASSLAGSKGETQYF. The CDR3 bases are TGCGCCAGCAGCTTAGCGGGGTCTAAAGGGGAGACCCAGTACTTC.

V usage is TRBV6-5 and J usage is TRBJ2-7; 8 positions agree with TRBD1. Looked up from germline, CDR1 is MNHEY and CDR2 is SVGAGI. V gave up 7 bases and J gave up 2 bases; unmatched junction bases: 10. The CDR3 runs to 15 residues. Written as DNA, the CDR3 is TGTGCCAGCACTCTTACCGGGACAGGCGCCTACGAGCAGTACTTC. Encoded protein: CASTLTGTGAYEQYF.

This rearrangement joins TRBV3-1 (or the pseudogene TRBV3-2) to TRBJ1-2; TRBD1 might be the D (6 bases). Germline lookup yields CDR1 LGHDT and CDR2 YNNKEL (reference sequence). With 0 bases removed from V and 4 bases from J, the gap between germline ends came to 15 bases. The length of the CDR3 is 16 residues. The CDR3 spells CASSQEWQGRGYGYTF. CDR3 nucleotides: TGTGCCAGCAGCCAAGAATGGCAGGGGAGAGGCTATGGCTACACCTTC.

This clone was seen a handful of times. The CDR3 is CATSRAGQDIKGGYTF. In DNA, the CDR3 is TGTGCCACCAGCAGAGCGGGACAGGATATTAAGGGTGGCTACACCTTC. The J gene is TRBJ1-2, the V gene TRBV15; 8 bases are a match to TRBD1. CDR3 length: 16 amino acids. Germline assignment: CDR1 LNHNV and CDR2 YYDKDF (reference sequence). Trimming at V came to 1 base and at J to 7 bases, leaving 11 bases not matched to a gene.

V gene TRBV24-1 combines with J gene TRBJ2-3; a possible D gene is TRBD1 (6 bases). The germline V and J ends were trimmed by 2 bases and 3 bases, with 14 bases remaining between them. The CDR3 is made up of 16 amino acids. Germline V gene data show CDR1 as KGHDR and CDR2 as SFDVKD. The CDR3 DNA reads as TGTGCCACCAGTGATTGGAGCAGGGGATTGACAGATACGCAGTATTTT. Translating gives CATSDWSRGLTDTQYF.